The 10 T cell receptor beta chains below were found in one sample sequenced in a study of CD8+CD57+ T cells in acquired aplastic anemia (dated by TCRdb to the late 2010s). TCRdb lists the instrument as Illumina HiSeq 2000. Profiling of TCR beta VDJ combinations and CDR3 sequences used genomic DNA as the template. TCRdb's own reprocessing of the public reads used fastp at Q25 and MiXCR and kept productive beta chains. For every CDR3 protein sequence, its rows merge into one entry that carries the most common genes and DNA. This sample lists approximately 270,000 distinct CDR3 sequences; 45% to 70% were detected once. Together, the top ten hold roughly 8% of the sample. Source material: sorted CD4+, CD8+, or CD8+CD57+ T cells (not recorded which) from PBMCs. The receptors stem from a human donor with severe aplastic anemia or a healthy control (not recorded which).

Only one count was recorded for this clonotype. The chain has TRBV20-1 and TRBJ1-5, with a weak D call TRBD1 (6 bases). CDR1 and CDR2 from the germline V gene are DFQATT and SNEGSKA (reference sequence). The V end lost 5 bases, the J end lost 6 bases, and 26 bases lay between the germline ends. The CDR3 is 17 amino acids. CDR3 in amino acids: CSAGKGERAGIGQPQHF. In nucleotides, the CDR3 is TGCAGTGCTGGAAAGGGGGAAAGGGCAGGGATTGGTCAGCCCCAGCATTTT.

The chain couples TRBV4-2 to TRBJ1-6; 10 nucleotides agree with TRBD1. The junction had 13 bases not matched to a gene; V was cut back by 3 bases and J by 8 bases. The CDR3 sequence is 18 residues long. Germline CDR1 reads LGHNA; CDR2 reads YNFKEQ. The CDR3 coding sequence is TGTGCCAGCAGCCAGCTGGGACAGGGGACCCCGGGGTATTCACCCCTCCACTTT. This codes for CASSQLGQGTPGYSPLHF.

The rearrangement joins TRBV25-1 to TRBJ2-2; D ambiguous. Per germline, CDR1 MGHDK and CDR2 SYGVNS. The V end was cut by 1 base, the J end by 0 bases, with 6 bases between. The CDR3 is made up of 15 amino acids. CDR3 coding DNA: TGTGCCAGCAGTGAATTACGGACGAACACCGGGGAGCTGTTTTTT. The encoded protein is CASSELRTNTGELFF.

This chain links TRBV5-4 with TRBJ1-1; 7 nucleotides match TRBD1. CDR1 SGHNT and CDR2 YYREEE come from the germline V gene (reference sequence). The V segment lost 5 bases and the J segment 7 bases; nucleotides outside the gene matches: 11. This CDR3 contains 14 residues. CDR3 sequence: CASSTNTGEIEAFF. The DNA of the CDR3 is TGTGCCAGCAGTACCAATACAGGGGAAATTGAAGCTTTCTTT.

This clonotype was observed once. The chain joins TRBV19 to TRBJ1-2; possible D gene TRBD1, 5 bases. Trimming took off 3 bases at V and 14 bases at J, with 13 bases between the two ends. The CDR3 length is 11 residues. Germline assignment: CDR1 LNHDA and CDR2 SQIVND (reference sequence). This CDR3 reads CASSIPQGVTF. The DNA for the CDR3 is TGTGCCAGTAGTATCCCGCAGGGAGTAACCTTC.

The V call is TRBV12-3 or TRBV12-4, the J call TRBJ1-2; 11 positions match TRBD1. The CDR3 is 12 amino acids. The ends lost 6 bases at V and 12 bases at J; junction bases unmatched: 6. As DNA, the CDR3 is TGTGCCAGCAGAAAGGGACAGGGGGTCGACACCTTC. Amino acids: CASRKGQGVDTF.

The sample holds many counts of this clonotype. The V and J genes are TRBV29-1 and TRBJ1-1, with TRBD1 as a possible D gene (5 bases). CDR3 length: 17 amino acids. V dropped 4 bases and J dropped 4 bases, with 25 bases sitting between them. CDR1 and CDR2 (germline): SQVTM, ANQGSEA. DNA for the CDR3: TGCAGCGTTGGAGGCTTAGGTGGCACGGGGCCGGGCACTGAAGCTTTCTTT. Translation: CSVGGLGGTGPGTEAFF.

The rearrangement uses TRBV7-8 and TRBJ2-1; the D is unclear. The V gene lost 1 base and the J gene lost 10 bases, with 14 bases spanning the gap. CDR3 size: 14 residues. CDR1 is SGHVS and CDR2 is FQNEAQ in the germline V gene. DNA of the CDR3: TGTGCCAGCAGCTTAGATGGCTCTTGGCGCGAGCAGTTCTTC. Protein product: CASSLDGSWREQFF.

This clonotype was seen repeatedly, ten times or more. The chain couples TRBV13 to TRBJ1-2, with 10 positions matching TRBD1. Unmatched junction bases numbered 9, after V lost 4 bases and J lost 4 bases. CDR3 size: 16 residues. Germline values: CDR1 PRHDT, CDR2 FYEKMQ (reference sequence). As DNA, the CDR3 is TGTGCCAGCAGCTCGGCCGGGACAGGGGCACCCTATGGCTACACCTTC. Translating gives CASSSAGTGAPYGYTF.

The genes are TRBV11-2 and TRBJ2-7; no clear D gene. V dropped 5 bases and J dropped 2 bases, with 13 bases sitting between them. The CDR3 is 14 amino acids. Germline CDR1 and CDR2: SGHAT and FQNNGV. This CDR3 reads CASSQTSSPYEQYF. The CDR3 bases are TGTGCCAGCAGCCAAACCTCGAGCCCCTACGAGCAGTACTTC.